The 5 T cell receptor beta chains reported below all come from one sample, sequenced in a study of cytomegalovirus exposure and HLA in healthy donors. The PCR ran on 60 Vbeta and 13 Jbeta primers. Produced via immunoSEQ multiplex PCR; TCRdb's table is partial and in-frame only. The sample lists roughly 150,000 clones, around 70% occurring once. Sequenced sample: PBMCs. These receptors originate from an older woman in good health and CMV-seropositive.

The chain carries TRBV2 and TRBJ1-3; the D gene is possibly TRBD1 (5 bases). V shed 1 base and J shed 0 bases, with 10 bases lying between them. The CDR3 extends over 16 amino acids. Germline CDR1 SNHLY, CDR2 FYNNEI. Here the CDR3 reads CASSEVGGLSGNTIYF. The DNA for the CDR3 is TGTGCCAGCAGTGAAGTGGGGGGTCTCTCTGGAAACACCATATATTTT. The whole variable domain, filled in from reference TRBV2 and TRBJ1-3, reads EPEVTQTPSHQVTQMGQEVILRCVPISNHLYFYWYRQILGQKVEFLVSFYNNEISEKSEIFDDQFSVERPDGSNFTLKIRSTKLEDSAMYFCASSEVGGLSGNTIYFGEGSWLTVV.

Concerning this clone itself: The identical CDR3 is also encoded by other nucleotide sequences in the sample. This chain connects TRBV2 to TRBJ1-5; 7 nucleotides match TRBD1. Germline CDR1 SNHLY, CDR2 FYNNEI. Trimming took 3 bases from V and 1 from J; bases not matched to a gene: 3. The CDR3 is made up of 15 amino acids. For the CDR3, the DNA is TGTGCCAGCAGTGATGAGGGGGCAAGCAATCAGCCCCAGCATTTT. This sequence encodes CASSDEGASNQPQHF.

The genes are TRBV9 and TRBJ2-7, with 7 nucleotides matching TRBD2. Germline values: CDR1 SGDLS, CDR2 YYNGEE. Trimming removed 0 bases from V and 4 bases from J; junction bases left unmatched: 4. The CDR3 spans 14 residues. CDR3 DNA: TGTGCCAGCAGCGTAGGGGAGGGGATGTACGAGCAGTACTTC. Translating gives CASSVGEGMYEQYF.

This chain connects TRBV5-6 to TRBJ2-2, with TRBD2 identical over 11 bases. CDR3 size: 16 residues. J was trimmed by 4 bases and V by 1 base; bases with no gene match: 3. The germline V gene has CDR1 SGHDT and CDR2 YYEEEE. The CDR3 DNA sequence: TGTGCCAGCAGCTTGAAACTAGCGGGAGCCACCGGGGAGCTGTTTTTT. Residues: CASSLKLAGATGELFF.

The V gene is TRBV9, the J gene TRBJ2-5; no clear D gene. Trimming shortened V by 0 bases and J by 0 bases, and 12 bases separated the two germline ends. Germline V gene lookup returns CDR1 SGDLS and CDR2 YYNGEE. The CDR3 spans 16 residues. The CDR3: CASSVGGSMYQETQYF. CDR3 nucleotides: TGTGCCAGCAGCGTAGGCGGTAGCATGTACCAAGAGACCCAGTACTTC.